The 21 T cell receptor beta chains given below trace back to one sample, sequenced in a study of shared clonotypes between healthy human individuals. Profiling relied on immunoSEQ multiplex PCR, and the TCRdb table lists in-frame clones only, not all of them. The table has 450,000 to 650,000 clones, roughly 79% seen once. Sequences were obtained from PBMCs. Every receptor here comes from a woman aged 40 to 55 in good health. Some clones in this sample may be carry-over from other donors' samples.

The chain couples TRBV27 to TRBJ2-3, with 9 bases that match TRBD1. This CDR3 is built from 16 residues. Germline lookup yields CDR1 MNHEY and CDR2 SMNVEV (reference sequence). V was pared by 6 bases and J by 3 bases, with 10 bases of the junction left unmatched. CDR3 region: CASRPMTGGWTDTQYF. In DNA, the CDR3 is TGTGCCAGCAGACCCATGACAGGGGGTTGGACAGATACGCAGTATTTT.

On this clone: The same CDR3 is also encoded by other DNA sequences in this sample. The V call is TRBV6-1, the J call TRBJ1-2; a possible D gene is TRBD1 (5 bases). CDR1 MNHNS and CDR2 SASEGT come from the germline V gene. CDR3 length: 15 amino acids. V dropped 0 bases and J dropped 4 bases, with 12 bases sitting between them. DNA of the CDR3: TGTGCCAGCAGTGAAGCCGGGGGAGTAGGCTATGGCTACACCTTC. Residues: CASSEAGGVGYGYTF.

The chain links TRBV7-9 to TRBJ1-1, with D tentatively TRBD1 (6 bases). Trimming took 5 bases from V and 4 from J, leaving 11 bases between them. CDR1 is SEHNR, CDR2 FQNEAQ, per germline (reference sequence). CDR3 length: 13 amino acids. The CDR3 DNA sequence: TGTGCCAGCAGCCTACAGGGTCTCACTGAAGCTTTCTTT. Translated: CASSLQGLTEAFF.

Only a few counts were recorded for this clone. V gene TRBV28 combines with J gene TRBJ2-5; perhaps D is TRBD1 or TRBD2 (5 bases each). Germline CDR1 and CDR2: MDHEN and SYDVKM. CDR3 size: 17 residues. The V gene lost 5 bases and the J gene lost 4 bases, with 23 bases spanning the gap. The DNA for the CDR3 is TGTGCCAGCAGTACCCGTTTCGGGGCGGTCGCGGGAGAGACCCAGTACTTC. Amino acids: CASSTRFGAVAGETQYF.

The CDR3 reads CAWSPGGGHQPQHF. CDR3 nucleotide sequence: TGTGCCTGGAGTCCAGGAGGTGGGCATCAGCCCCAGCATTTT. This chain uses TRBV30 with TRBJ1-5; D is unresolved. The length of the CDR3 is 14 residues. V was shortened by 2 bases and J by 5 bases, with 13 bases between the two germline ends. Germline V gene data show CDR1 as GTSNPN and CDR2 as SVGIG (reference sequence). The full variable domain, rest sourced from reference TRBV30 and TRBJ1-5, is SQTIHQWPATLVQPVGSPLSLECTVEGTSNPNLYWYRQAAGRGLQLLFYSVGIGQISSEVPQNLSASRPQDRQFILSSKKLLLSDSGFYLCAWSPGGGHQPQHFGDGTRLSIL.

The chain couples TRBV29-1 to TRBJ2-3; no clear D gene. This CDR3 is built from 11 residues. Germline V gives CDR1 SQVTM, CDR2 ANQGSEA. Trimming removed 7 bases at V and 5 bases at J, with 10 bases between. CDR3 sequence (DNA): TGCAGCGCCAAGCCGGGAGATACGCAGTATTTT. As protein: CSAKPGDTQYF.

As for this clone: Other DNA sequences in this sample translate to the same CDR3. This chain links TRBV30 with TRBJ2-5; 9 bases are shared with TRBD1. V trimming: 2 bases; J trimming: 3 bases; junction bases outside the gene matches: 7. The CDR3 covers 15 residues. Germline V gene sequence: CDR1 GTSNPN, CDR2 SVGIG (reference sequence). CDR3 region: CAWSYLGQGKETQYF. Written as DNA, the CDR3 is TGTGCCTGGAGTTATCTGGGACAGGGAAAAGAGACCCAGTACTTC.

This sequence joins TRBV5-1 and TRBJ2-5; 9 nucleotides line up with TRBD2. Germline CDR1 SGHRS, CDR2 YFSETQ. Unmatched junction bases numbered 8, after V lost 3 bases and J lost 2 bases. This CDR3 contains 16 residues. The CDR3 DNA reads TGCGCCAGCAGCTACCTACCTAGCGGGACACAAGAGACCCAGTACTTC. It yields the protein CASSYLPSGTQETQYF.

The genes are TRBV5-8 and TRBJ2-3; TRBD1 matches at 7 bases. J gave up 5 bases and V 5 bases, and 8 bases lay outside the gene matches. This CDR3 comprises 14 residues. Germline CDR1 and CDR2: SGHTS and YDEGEE. The DNA of the CDR3 is TGTGCCAGCAGACGGACAGGAACCAGAGATACGCAGTATTTT. It specifies CASRRTGTRDTQYF.

Concerning this clone: Other DNA sequences in the sample encode the same CDR3. The rearrangement uses TRBV14 and TRBJ1-4; TRBD1 aligns across 7 bases. The CDR3 is made up of 15 amino acids. Looked up from germline, CDR1 is SGHDN and CDR2 is FVKESK. J lost 8 bases, V lost 4 bases, and 10 bases had no gene match. CDR3 residues: CASSPTGDPAEKLFF. CDR3 in DNA: TGTGCCAGCAGCCCTACAGGGGACCCCGCGGAAAAACTGTTTTTT.

The chain couples TRBV30 to TRBJ2-1; 7 bases match TRBD1. Germline V gene sequence: CDR1 GTSNPN, CDR2 SVGIG (reference sequence). V trimming: 8 bases; J trimming: 8 bases; junction bases outside the gene matches: 6. This CDR3 region has 11 residues. The CDR3 DNA reads TGTGCCGGAACAGGGGTTCATGAGCAGTTCTTC. It yields the protein CAGTGVHEQFF. The full variable domain, in which reference TRBV30 and TRBJ2-1 provide the parts outside the CDR3, is SQTIHQWPATLVQPVGSPLSLECTVEGTSNPNLYWYRQAAGRGLQLLFYSVGIGQISSEVPQNLSASRPQDRQFILSSKKLLLSDSGFYLCAGTGVHEQFFGPGTRLTVL.

This clone was detected only a few times. V is TRBV5-1 and J is TRBJ2-2, with a weak D call TRBD1 (5 bases). Germline CDR1 and CDR2: SGHRS and YFSETQ. The length of the CDR3 is 15 residues. V was shortened by 6 bases and J by 3 bases, with 15 bases between the two germline ends. Written as DNA, the CDR3 is TGCGCCAGCACCCTCGGCAGGGAATACACCGGGGAGCTGTTTTTT. Amino acid sequence: CASTLGREYTGELFF.

This clone has just a few counts. A single base separates this from a much larger clone, so it may be a read error. Other DNA sequences from this sample encode an identical CDR3 as well. The CDR3 DNA follows: TGTGCCAGCAGTGATTGGGGAGCAGGAAATAAAAATGAGCAGTTCTTC. Residues: CASSDWGAGNKNEQFF. The V and J genes are TRBV6-1 and TRBJ2-1, with a weak D call TRBD2 (5 bases). From germline, CDR1 is MNHNS and CDR2 SASEGT. The CDR3 is made up of 16 amino acids. V lost 3 bases to trimming and J lost 7 bases, with 19 bases between them.

The chain combines TRBV7-6 with TRBJ1-1; D gene unclear. Trimming took 7 bases from V and 7 from J, leaving 19 bases between them. Germline lookup yields CDR1 SGHVS and CDR2 FNYEAQ. The CDR3 contains 14 residues. The CDR3 DNA sequence: TGTGCCAGCACCCTAGAGTCAACGGGGATTGAAGCTTTCTTT. The encoded protein is CASTLESTGIEAFF.

The V call is TRBV6-5, the J call TRBJ2-7, with no clear D. The V end lost 2 bases, the J end lost 6 bases, and 5 bases lay between the germline ends. The length of the CDR3 is 11 residues. The germline CDR1 and CDR2 sequences are MNHEY and SVGAGI. The CDR3 coding sequence is TGTGCCAGCAGTTACACTGGCGAGCAGTACTTC. It specifies CASSYTGEQYF.

This chain uses TRBV30 with TRBJ1-1; D not certain. Trimming pared 6 bases from V and 5 bases from J, leaving 10 bases between. CDR3 length equals 11 residues. Germline-derived CDR1 and CDR2 are GTSNPN and SVGIG (reference sequence). The CDR3 loop reads CACSQTTEAFF. In DNA form, the CDR3 reads TGTGCCTGTTCTCAAACTACTGAAGCTTTCTTT.

As regards this clone: The same CDR3 arises from other DNA sequences in this sample as well. This chain joins TRBV7-9 and TRBJ1-2; no firm D call. V shed 1 base and J shed 4 bases, with 4 bases lying between them. CDR1 is SEHNR and CDR2 is FQNEAQ in the germline V gene (reference sequence). CDR3 size: 12 residues. The CDR3 region has the DNA TGTGCCAGCAGCTTAGGTGTCTATGGCTACACCTTC. It is translated as CASSLGVYGYTF.

CDR3 DNA: TGCGCCAGCAGTGGGGAAGGGTATGGCGGCTACACCTTC. Encoded protein: CASSGEGYGGYTF. The rearrangement joins TRBV10-2 to TRBJ1-2; D is ambiguous. V lost 4 bases and J lost 8, with 14 bases in between. Germline values: CDR1 WSHSY, CDR2 SAAADI. This CDR3 has 13 amino acids.

This clone has a handful of counts. The sample contains more than one DNA sequence encoding this CDR3. V is TRBV6-5 and J is TRBJ1-2; TRBD1 agrees at 8 bases. Germline assignment: CDR1 MNHEY and CDR2 SVGAGI. V lost 8 bases to trimming and J lost 8 bases; unmatched junction nucleotides: 13. The CDR3 has 14 residues. The CDR3 sequence is CASGSGGGGGGYTF. The CDR3 DNA sequence: TGTGCCAGCGGCTCAGGGGGCGGAGGCGGGGGCTACACCTTC.

The rearrangement joins TRBV7-2 to TRBJ1-5, with D hard to call. The germline V and J ends were trimmed by 1 base and 10 bases, with 8 bases remaining between them. The CDR3 is made up of 12 amino acids. Per the germline V gene, CDR1 is SGHTA and CDR2 is FQGNSA. The CDR3 sequence: CASSLGGAPQHF. CDR3 DNA: TGTGCCAGCAGCTTAGGCGGAGCACCCCAGCATTTT.

This sequence joins TRBV7-8 and TRBJ1-3, with D possibly TRBD1 on 6 matching bases. Trimming removed 0 bases at V and 7 bases at J, with 10 bases between. Germline V gene data show CDR1 as SGHVS and CDR2 as FQNEAQ. This CDR3 contains 14 residues. The CDR3 loop is CASSLAGGLNTIYF. CDR3 nucleotides: TGTGCCAGCAGCTTAGCCGGGGGGCTTAACACCATATATTTT.